The rows below give T cell receptor beta chains drawn from one sample of a study of T cells after posttransplantation cyclophosphamide. The assay was immunoSEQ multiplex PCR, and TCRdb's table has in-frame clones only and misses some. Found here are 51,000 or so clones, approximately 94% of them singletons; the top ten hold 2.5% to 3%. The sample consisted of PBMCs. The receptors derive from a woman in her 30s in good health and a related stem cell transplant donor. The CDR3 runs from the conserved cysteine through the conserved F or W. D genes are given only for firm matches. Some rows have no size entry. The others give once, few or many, or a class for an expanded clone.

D: TRBD1; size: .; length: 17; J: TRBJ2-7; V: TRBV7-6; DNA: TGTGCCAGCAGCCCCCGGGGGCCGACAGGGGGCACCCACGAGCAGTACTTC; CDR3: CASSPRGPTGGTHEQYF
D: TRBD2; size: .; length: 13; J: TRBJ2-7; V: TRBV5-1; DNA: TGCGCCAGCGGTCGGGAGGCCTCCTACGAGCAGTACTTC; CDR3: CASGREASYEQYF
D: TRBD1; size: .; length: 14; J: TRBJ1-4; V: TRBV10-3; DNA: TGTGCCATCAGTGGGAACAGGGGCCTGGAAAAACTGTTTTTT; CDR3: CAISGNRGLEKLFF
D: TRBD1; size: .; length: 14; J: TRBJ2-2; V: TRBV7-9; DNA: TGTGCCAGCAGGCCTCCCGGGACAGACGGGGAGCTGTTTTTT; CDR3: CASRPPGTDGELFF
D: .; size: .; length: 14; J: TRBJ2-5; V: TRBV18; DNA: TGTGCCAGCTCACCCTGGACAGATAAAGAGACCCAGTACTTC; CDR3: CASSPWTDKETQYF
D: TRBD1; size: .; length: 12; J: TRBJ1-2; V: TRBV5-1; DNA: TGCGCCAGCAGCGGGGACAGATATGGCTACACCTTC; CDR3: CASSGDRYGYTF
D: .; size: .; length: 13; J: TRBJ1-3; V: TRBV10-3; DNA: TGTGCCATTAAGGACTGGTCTGGAAACACCATATATTTT; CDR3: CAIKDWSGNTIYF
D: .; size: .; length: 16; J: TRBJ1-1; V: TRBV5-4; DNA: TGTGCCAGCAGCTTGGGAGCGGGACCACCACGTCGGTTAGCTTTCTTT; CDR3: CASSLGAGPPRRLAFF
D: TRBD1; size: .; length: 10; J: TRBJ1-1; V: TRBV20-1; DNA: TGCAGTGCTAGGACAGGGGAGGCTTTCTTT; CDR3: CSARTGEAFF
D: .; size: .; length: 15; J: TRBJ2-1; V: TRBV10-3; DNA: TGTGCCATCAGTGAGTCTGGAGGAGGGTACAATGAGCAGTTCTTC; CDR3: CAISESGGGYNEQFF
D: .; size: .; length: 16; J: TRBJ2-2; V: TRBV5-1; DNA: TGCGCCAGCAGCTGGGTAGGAGGGTCGAGCACCGGGGAGCTGTTTTTT; CDR3: CASSWVGGSSTGELFF
D: .; size: .; length: 14; J: TRBJ1-6; V: TRBV6-1; DNA: TGTGCCAGCAGTCCCGGGAGAGATAATTCACCCCTCCACTTT; CDR3: CASSPGRDNSPLHF
D: .; size: .; length: 16; J: TRBJ1-1; V: TRBV4-3; DNA: TGCGCCAGCAGCCAAGATCTCCGGGGGGCATTGACTGAAGCTTTCTTT; CDR3: CASSQDLRGALTEAFF
D: .; size: .; length: 13; J: TRBJ2-3; V: TRBV30; DNA: TGTGCCTGGAAGGGCGGGAATAAAGATACGCAGTATTTT; CDR3: CAWKGGNKDTQYF
D: .; size: .; length: 15; J: TRBJ2-2; V: TRBV5-1; DNA: TGCGCCAGCAGCTTGGATTTTGCGGAGACCGGGGAGCTGTTTTTT; CDR3: CASSLDFAETGELFF
D: TRBD1; size: .; length: 14; J: TRBJ1-2; V: TRBV10-3; DNA: TGTGCCACCACAGAGAGAACAGGGGACGGGGGCTACACCTTC; CDR3: CATTERTGDGGYTF
D: .; size: .; length: 13; J: TRBJ1-6; V: TRBV19; DNA: TGTGCCAGTCTACGGGGGATTAATTCACCCCTCCACTTT; CDR3: CASLRGINSPLHF
D: .; size: .; length: 17; J: TRBJ2-3; V: TRBV7-2; DNA: TGTGCCAGCAGCTTAGATTCTAGCGCGTCTAGCACAGATACGCAGTATTTT; CDR3: CASSLDSSASSTDTQYF
D: TRBD1; size: .; length: 16; J: TRBJ2-5; V: TRBV11-2; DNA: TGTGCCAGCAGCCTAAGCCGGGACAGGGGGCGGGAGACCCAGTACTTC; CDR3: CASSLSRDRGRETQYF
D: TRBD2; size: .; length: 17; J: TRBJ2-2; V: TRBV7-9; DNA: TGTGCCAGCAGCCAAGGGCTAGCGGGGGTCCTCACCGGGGAGCTGTTTTTT; CDR3: CASSQGLAGVLTGELFF
D: TRBD1; size: .; length: 14; J: TRBJ1-2; V: TRBV29-1; DNA: TGCAGCGCCGTTTCCGGGACAGGGTCCTATGGCTACACCTTC; CDR3: CSAVSGTGSYGYTF
D: .; size: few; length: 15; J: TRBJ1-2; V: TRBV4-3; DNA: TGCGCCAGCAGCCAAAACAGTGGCCCCTACTATGGCTACACCTTC; CDR3: CASSQNSGPYYGYTF
D: TRBD1; size: .; length: 11; J: TRBJ1-1; V: TRBV20-1; DNA: TGCAGTGCTAGTCTACAGGGGGTTCCTTTCTTT; CDR3: CSASLQGVPFF
D: .; size: .; length: 14; J: TRBJ1-1; V: TRBV6-6; DNA: TGTGCCAGCAGTTCAATCGCAGGTAACACTGAAGCTTTCTTT; CDR3: CASSSIAGNTEAFF
D: .; size: .; length: 16; J: TRBJ1-1; V: TRBV5-1; DNA: TGCGCCAGCAGCTTGGGAGGGTTGGGGAGGAACACTGAAGCTTTCTTT; CDR3: CASSLGGLGRNTEAFF
D: .; size: .; length: 13; J: TRBJ1-2; V: TRBV7-6; DNA: TGTGCCAGCAGCCCAGACAGGAGCTATGGCTACACCTTC; CDR3: CASSPDRSYGYTF
D: .; size: once; length: 15; J: TRBJ2-4; V: TRBV6-5; DNA: TGTGCCAGCAGTTACTCCGGGAAAGCCAAAAACATTCAGTACTTC; CDR3: CASSYSGKAKNIQYF
D: .; size: .; length: 16; J: TRBJ1-3; V: TRBV18; DNA: TGTGCCAGCTCACAGTCGGGGGGGCTCTCTGGAAACACCATATATTTT; CDR3: CASSQSGGLSGNTIYF
D: TRBD2; size: .; length: 17; J: TRBJ2-1; V: TRBV2; DNA: TGTGCCAGCAGTCAAGATCCGGTAGCGGGCGCGTACAATGAGCAGTTCTTC; CDR3: CASSQDPVAGAYNEQFF
D: .; size: .; length: 16; J: TRBJ1-1; V: TRBV7-2; DNA: TGTGCCAGCAGCTTTTCAGGGTCTGGTGTTGGCACTGAAGCTTTCTTT; CDR3: CASSFSGSGVGTEAFF
D: .; size: .; length: 15; J: TRBJ1-1; V: TRBV7-8; DNA: TGTGCCAGCAGCTCCCGACAGCGCACCCTCCTTGAAGCTTTCTTT; CDR3: CASSSRQRTLLEAFF
D: TRBD2; size: .; length: 15; J: TRBJ2-3; V: TRBV13; DNA: TGTGCCAGCAGCCCGACTAGCCTTAGCACAGATACGCAGTATTTT; CDR3: CASSPTSLSTDTQYF
D: TRBD1; size: .; length: 15; J: TRBJ1-5; V: TRBV6-1; DNA: TGTGCCAGCAGGGACTACAGGGGTGGCAATCAGCCCCAGCATTTT; CDR3: CASRDYRGGNQPQHF
D: .; size: .; length: 17; J: TRBJ1-6; V: TRBV5-1; DNA: TGCGCCAGCAGCTTGAGTCTCTCGAGCTCCTATAATTCACCCCTCCACTTT; CDR3: CASSLSLSSSYNSPLHF
D: TRBD1; size: .; length: 14; J: TRBJ2-7; V: TRBV5-5; DNA: TGTGCCAGCAGCGTCGCAGGGGGCAGGTACGAGCAGTACTTC; CDR3: CASSVAGGRYEQYF
D: .; size: .; length: 14; J: TRBJ2-5; V: TRBV2; DNA: TGTGCCAGCAGTGAATTCAGGGTAGGCGAGACCCAGTACTTC; CDR3: CASSEFRVGETQYF
D: TRBD1; size: .; length: 16; J: TRBJ1-1; V: TRBV7-9; DNA: TGTGCCAGCAGCCCCGGACAGGCCGACCTGAACACTGAAGCTTTCTTT; CDR3: CASSPGQADLNTEAFF
D: .; size: .; length: 14; J: TRBJ2-5; V: TRBV28; DNA: TGTGCCAGCGTCCAGGGTAGATCTCAAGAGACCCAGTACTTC; CDR3: CASVQGRSQETQYF
D: .; size: .; length: 14; J: TRBJ2-1; V: TRBV29-1; DNA: TGCAGCACCACCGGGAAGGGGGTTTACAATGAGCAGTTCTTC; CDR3: CSTTGKGVYNEQFF
D: .; size: .; length: 11; J: TRBJ2-5; V: TRBV20-1; DNA: TGCAGTGCTAGAGACGCGGAGACCCAGTACTTC; CDR3: CSARDAETQYF
D: .; size: .; length: 15; J: TRBJ2-2; V: TRBV6-4; DNA: TGTGCCAGCAGTGACTCGGGGGGGCTCACCGGGGAGCTGTTTTTT; CDR3: CASSDSGGLTGELFF
D: TRBD1; size: .; length: 15; J: TRBJ2-3; V: TRBV6-1; DNA: TGTGCCAGCAGAGCCTCGGACAGGGGCACAGATACGCAGTATTTT; CDR3: CASRASDRGTDTQYF
D: TRBD1; size: few; length: 15; J: TRBJ1-4; V: TRBV7-9; DNA: TGTGCCAGCAGCTTAGAAGGGACAGAGAATGAAAAACTGTTTTTT; CDR3: CASSLEGTENEKLFF
D: TRBD2; size: once; length: 15; J: TRBJ2-1; V: TRBV6-4; DNA: TGTGCCAGGGCGGTCCGGGGGGGCTTCTACAATGAGCAGTTCTTC; CDR3: CARAVRGGFYNEQFF
D: .; size: .; length: 14; J: TRBJ1-3; V: TRBV5-8; DNA: TGTGCCAGCACCCTAGGAGCATTCGGAAACACCATATATTTT; CDR3: CASTLGAFGNTIYF
D: TRBD1; size: .; length: 15; J: TRBJ1-1; V: TRBV9; DNA: TGTGCCAGCAGCGTTGAACTCGACAGGGCTGGTGAAGCTTTCTTT; CDR3: CASSVELDRAGEAFF
D: .; size: .; length: 14; J: TRBJ2-7; V: TRBV30; DNA: TGTGCCTGCCAACGGACCGGGAGCTCCTACGAGCAGTACTTC; CDR3: CACQRTGSSYEQYF